This T cell receptor beta chain was sequenced during a study of control samples from healthy donors and cancer patients (dated by TCRdb to 2020 to 2022). Libraries were constructed by the immunoSEQ multiplex PCR assay. TCRdb mirrors the immuneACCESS table, restricted to in-frame sequences. Some clones are absent from its copies; in checked studies, under half trace to an unresolved V gene, and the reason for the others is unknown. The sample contains about 130,000 clones, approximately 92% of them found a single time. In total, the top ten clones hold over 2% of the sample. Including the terminal cysteine and phenylalanine, the CDR3 comprises 13 residues. This entry keeps only the CDR3 DNA: 39 bases, framed from base 1. V and J lose 4 bases and 4 bases, and a span of 9 bases separates them. The CDR1 and CDR2 encoded by the germline V gene are SGHTA and FQGNSA. As concerns this clone: Its antigen has not been determined. No base-level quality is on record; no much larger clone is a single base apart.

The chain was built from TRBV7-2 and TRBJ2-3, with the D gene not confidently named. The specimen sequenced was blood. The source of this sequence is a man younger than 35 in good health. The nucleotide sequence reads TGTGCCAGCAGCTCCCCGGGCGCAGATACGCAGTATTTT. Its protein is CASSSPGADTQYF.